The rows below give T cell receptor beta chains drawn from one sample of a study of early T cells in non-severe SARS-CoV-2 infection. Using its own MiXCR run on the 5' RACE reads, TCRdb lists one record per CDR3 protein. The sample comprises some 56,000 distinct CDR3 sequences, roughly a tenth of which are singletons, and roughly 6% rests with the top ten. What was sequenced was whole blood. The origin of the receptors is an adult who was a healthcare worker with PCR-confirmed SARS-CoV-2 infection or an uninfected control (not recorded which). Both conserved end residues are part of each CDR3. D genes are given only for firm matches.

CDR3 length: 13
D gene: .
V gene: TRBV2
CDR3 protein: CASSSDSGREQYF

CDR3 length: 15
D gene: TRBD2
V gene: TRBV12-3/TRBV12-4
CDR3 protein: CASSFSGRPYNEQFF

CDR3 length: 16
D gene: .
V gene: TRBV7-9
CDR3 protein: CASSLSYGEMNTEAFF

CDR3 length: 17
D gene: .
V gene: TRBV3-1
CDR3 protein: CASSPQNRAVYQETQYF

CDR3 length: 15
D gene: .
V gene: TRBV6-2/TRBV6-3
CDR3 protein: CASTLGPSSYNEQFF

CDR3 length: 14
D gene: .
V gene: TRBV2
CDR3 protein: CASSEALRYQPQHF

CDR3 length: 16
D gene: .
V gene: TRBV2
CDR3 protein: CASSEGASIFQETQYF

CDR3 length: 17
D gene: TRBD2
V gene: TRBV20-1
CDR3 protein: CSASFLGGRGRAYEQYF

CDR3 length: 12
D gene: .
V gene: TRBV29-1
CDR3 protein: CSVEDSAYEQYF

CDR3 length: 13
D gene: .
V gene: TRBV9
CDR3 protein: CASSRRLTDTQYF

CDR3 length: 11
D gene: .
V gene: TRBV27
CDR3 protein: CASRGTYEQYF

CDR3 length: 15
D gene: TRBD2
V gene: TRBV10-3
CDR3 protein: CAISDRASGNNEQFF

CDR3 length: 13
D gene: .
V gene: TRBV29-1
CDR3 protein: CSVGTMGGYEQYF

CDR3 length: 14
D gene: .
V gene: TRBV29-1
CDR3 protein: CSVGERDISYGYTF

CDR3 length: 11
D gene: .
V gene: TRBV29-1
CDR3 protein: CSVTGVDRAFF

CDR3 length: 13
D gene: TRBD2
V gene: TRBV20-1
CDR3 protein: CSAPGLASDTQYF

CDR3 length: 14
D gene: .
V gene: TRBV27
CDR3 protein: CASRLGGGRGELFF

CDR3 length: 11
D gene: .
V gene: TRBV29-1
CDR3 protein: CSVDNTGEQYF

CDR3 length: 12
D gene: .
V gene: TRBV6-6
CDR3 protein: CASSYYGQPQHF

CDR3 length: 12
D gene: .
V gene: TRBV3-1
CDR3 protein: CASSQVGETQYF

CDR3 length: 21
D gene: TRBD1
V gene: TRBV5-6
CDR3 protein: CASSLALSGGGQGSLLDTQYF

CDR3 length: 13
D gene: .
V gene: TRBV10-3
CDR3 protein: CAIGQSSYNEQFF

CDR3 length: 18
D gene: .
V gene: TRBV7-9
CDR3 protein: CASSLALGLGSGYNEQFF

CDR3 length: 14
D gene: .
V gene: TRBV10-3
CDR3 protein: CATRDPLPYYGYTF

CDR3 length: 11
D gene: .
V gene: TRBV11-1
CDR3 protein: CASSLTSQQYF

CDR3 length: 13
D gene: .
V gene: TRBV5-6
CDR3 protein: CASSSSQGDEQYF